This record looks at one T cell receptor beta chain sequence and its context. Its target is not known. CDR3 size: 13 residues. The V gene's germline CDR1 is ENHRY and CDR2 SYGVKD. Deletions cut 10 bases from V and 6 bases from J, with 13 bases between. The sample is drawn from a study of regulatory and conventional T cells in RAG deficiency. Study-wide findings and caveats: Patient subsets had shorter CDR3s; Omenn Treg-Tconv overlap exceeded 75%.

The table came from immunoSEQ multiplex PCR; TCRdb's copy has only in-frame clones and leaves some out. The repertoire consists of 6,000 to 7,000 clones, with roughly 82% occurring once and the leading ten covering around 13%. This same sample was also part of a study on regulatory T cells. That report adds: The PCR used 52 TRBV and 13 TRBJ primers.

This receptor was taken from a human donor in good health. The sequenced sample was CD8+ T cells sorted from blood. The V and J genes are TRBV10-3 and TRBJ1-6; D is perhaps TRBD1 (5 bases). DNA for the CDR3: TGTGCCACCTACGACAGACTTAATTCACCCCTCCACTTT. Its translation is CATYDRLNSPLHF.